This TCR beta chain was captured by sequencing in a study of T cell responses to AZD1222 COVID-19 vaccine. To note about this clone: Its antigen is not identified.

TCRdb keeps only in-frame clones here, not all; method: immunoSEQ multiplex PCR. This table holds 6,000 to 6,500 clones, more than 75% found once. General study findings and limits: Only after the peak T cell response were repertoires sampled.

The sample in question was peripheral blood, obtained 28 days after the second AZD1222 dose. The sequence came from an adult who received the AZD1222 COVID-19 vaccine.

CDR3 coding DNA: TGTGCTATAAGAGGAGGGGAGCGAAGCACAGATACGCAGTATTTT. The encoded protein is CAIRGGERSTDTQYF. This chain links TRBV11-3 with TRBJ2-3, with a tentative D call TRBD2 (6 bases). The germline CDR1 and CDR2 sequences are SGHNT and YENEEA. This CDR3 has 15 amino acids.